This entry lists 3 T cell receptor beta chains sequenced from one sample in a study of T cells in Graves' hyperthyroidism and ophthalmopathy. Amplified TCR beta CDR3 regions derived from RNA transcripts. TCR CDR3 regions were first amplified by RT-PCR with HTBI primers. MiXCR, applied by TCRdb to the multiplex PCR reads, yields one record per CDR3 protein. The table includes about 600,000 distinct CDR3 sequences, more than 14% detected once. Sample: blood. These receptors all come from a woman aged 50 to 60 with Graves' ophthalmopathy.

This clonotype was counted at least ten times. The V call is TRBV3-1, the J call TRBJ2-7, with 7 bases matching TRBD2. The V segment lost 0 bases and the J segment 5 bases; nucleotides outside the gene matches: 10. Germline assignment: CDR1 LGHDT and CDR2 YNNKEL (reference sequence). The CDR3 loop spans 16 amino acids. The CDR3 DNA reads TGTGCCAGCAGCCAAGATCGTTCGCGGGAGTATAACGAGCAGTACTTC. Translating it yields CASSQDRSREYNEQYF.

In its sample, this clonotype was seen many times. This chain uses TRBV19 with TRBJ1-1; the match to TRBD1 covers 10 bases. Germline lookup yields CDR1 LNHDA and CDR2 SQIVND (reference sequence). V trimming: 5 bases; J trimming: 1 base; junction bases outside the gene matches: 16. CDR3 length: 19 residues. In DNA form, the CDR3 reads TGTGCCAGTAGTCCCTACCTCCGTCCGGGACAGGGGTCGAACACTGAAGCTTTCTTT. Translated, it gives CASSPYLRPGQGSNTEAFF.

This clonotype was found a few times. V gene TRBV6-2 or TRBV6-3 combines with J gene TRBJ2-1, with TRBD2 matching 10 bases. Germline values: CDR1 MNHEY, CDR2 SVGEGT. The CDR3 loop spans 16 amino acids. Germline trimming cut 8 bases from V and 3 bases from J; bases unmatched to any gene: 10. Here the CDR3 DNA reads TGTGCCAGCTTCTTTAGCGGGAGGTCCTTCTACAATGAGCAGTTCTTC. Protein product: CASFFSGRSFYNEQFF.